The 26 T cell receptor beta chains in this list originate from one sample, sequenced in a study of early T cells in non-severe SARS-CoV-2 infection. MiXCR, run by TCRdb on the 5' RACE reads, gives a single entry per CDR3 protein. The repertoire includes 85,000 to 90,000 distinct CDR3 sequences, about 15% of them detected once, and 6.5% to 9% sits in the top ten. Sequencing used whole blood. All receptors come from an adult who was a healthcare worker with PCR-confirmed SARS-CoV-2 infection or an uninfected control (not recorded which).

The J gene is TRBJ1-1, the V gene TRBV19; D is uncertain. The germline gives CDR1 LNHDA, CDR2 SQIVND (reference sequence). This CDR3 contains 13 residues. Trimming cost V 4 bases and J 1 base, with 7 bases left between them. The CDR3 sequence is CASSRPGNTEAFF. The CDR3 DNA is TGTGCCAGTAGTAGGCCAGGGAACACTGAAGCTTTCTTT.

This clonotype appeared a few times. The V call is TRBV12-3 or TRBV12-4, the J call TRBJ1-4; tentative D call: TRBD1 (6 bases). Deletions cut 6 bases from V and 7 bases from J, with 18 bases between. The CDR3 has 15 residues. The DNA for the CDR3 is TGTGCCAGCAGCCAGGGTACAGGGCGGAGTGAAAAACTGTTTTTT. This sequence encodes CASSQGTGRSEKLFF.

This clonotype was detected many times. The DNA for the CDR3 is TGTGCCAGCTCACCGCCACAGGGGAATGGTTCACCCCTCCACTTT. Translation gives CASSPPQGNGSPLHF. The chain has TRBV18 and TRBJ1-6, with TRBD1 identical over 7 bases. V lost 3 bases to trimming and J lost 9 bases; unmatched junction nucleotides: 8. The CDR3 is 15 amino acids. Germline loops: CDR1 KGHSH, CDR2 LQKENI.

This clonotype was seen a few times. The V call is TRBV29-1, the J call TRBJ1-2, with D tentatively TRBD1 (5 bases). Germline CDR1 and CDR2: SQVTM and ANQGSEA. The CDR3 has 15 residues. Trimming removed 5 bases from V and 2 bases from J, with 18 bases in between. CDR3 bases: TGCAGCGTTCTCCCCCAGGGAGCCGCAAACTATGGCTACACCTTC. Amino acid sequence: CSVLPQGAANYGYTF.

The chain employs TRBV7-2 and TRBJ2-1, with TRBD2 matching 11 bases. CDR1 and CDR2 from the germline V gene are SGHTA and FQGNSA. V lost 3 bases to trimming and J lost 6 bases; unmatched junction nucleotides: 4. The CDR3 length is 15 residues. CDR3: CASSFLAGGLNEQFF. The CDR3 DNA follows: TGTGCCAGCAGCTTCCTAGCGGGAGGACTCAATGAGCAGTTCTTC.

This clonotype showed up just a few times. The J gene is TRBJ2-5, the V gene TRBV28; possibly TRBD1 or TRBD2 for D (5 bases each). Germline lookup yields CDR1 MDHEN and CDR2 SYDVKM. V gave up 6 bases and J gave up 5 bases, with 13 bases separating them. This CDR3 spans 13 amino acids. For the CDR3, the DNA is TGTGCCAGCAGGGTACCGGGGCGGGAGACCCAGTACTTC. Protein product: CASRVPGRETQYF.

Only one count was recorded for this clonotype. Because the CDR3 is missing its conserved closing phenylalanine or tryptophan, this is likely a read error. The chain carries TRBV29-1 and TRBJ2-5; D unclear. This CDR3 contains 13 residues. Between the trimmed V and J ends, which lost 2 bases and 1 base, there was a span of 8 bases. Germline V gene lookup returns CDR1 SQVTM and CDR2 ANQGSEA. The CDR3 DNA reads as TGCAGCGTTGAACAAAACAGCCAAGAGACCCAGTACTAC. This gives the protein CSVEQNSQETQYY.

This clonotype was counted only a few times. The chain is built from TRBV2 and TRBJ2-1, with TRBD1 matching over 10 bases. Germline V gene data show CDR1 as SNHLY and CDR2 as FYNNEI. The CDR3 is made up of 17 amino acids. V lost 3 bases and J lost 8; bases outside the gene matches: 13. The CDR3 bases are TGTGCCAGCAGTGAGTTTTATTCGGGACAGGGGTTCGATGAGCAGTTCTTC. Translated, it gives CASSEFYSGQGFDEQFF. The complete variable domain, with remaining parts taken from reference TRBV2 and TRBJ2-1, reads EPEVTQTPSHQVTQMGQEVILRCVPISNHLYFYWYRQILGQKVEFLVSFYNNEISEKSEIFDDQFSVERPDGSNFTLKIRSTKLEDSAMYFCASSEFYSGQGFDEQFFGPGTRLTVL.

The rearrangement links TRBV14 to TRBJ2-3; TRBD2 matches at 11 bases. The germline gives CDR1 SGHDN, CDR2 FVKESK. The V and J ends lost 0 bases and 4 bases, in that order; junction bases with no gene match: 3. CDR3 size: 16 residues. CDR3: CASSQDVLAGADTQYF. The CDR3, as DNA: TGTGCCAGCAGCCAAGATGTACTAGCGGGAGCAGATACGCAGTATTTT. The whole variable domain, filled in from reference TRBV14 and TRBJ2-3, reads EAGVTQFPSHSVIEKGQTVTLRCDPISGHDNLYWYRRVMGKEIKFLLHFVKESKQDESGMPNNRFLAERTGGTYSTLKVQPAELEDSGVYFCASSQDVLAGADTQYFGPGTRLTVL.

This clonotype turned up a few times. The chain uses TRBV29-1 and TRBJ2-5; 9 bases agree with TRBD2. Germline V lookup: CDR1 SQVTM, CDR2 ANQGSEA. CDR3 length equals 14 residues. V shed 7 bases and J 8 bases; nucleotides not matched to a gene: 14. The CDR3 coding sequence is TGCAGCGCCACCCTCGGCGGTAGCGGGAGAACCCAGTACTTC. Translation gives CSATLGGSGRTQYF.

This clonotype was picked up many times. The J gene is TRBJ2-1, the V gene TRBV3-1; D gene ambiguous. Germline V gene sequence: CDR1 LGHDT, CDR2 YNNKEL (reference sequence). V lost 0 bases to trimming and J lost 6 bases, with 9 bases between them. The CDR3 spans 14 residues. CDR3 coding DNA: TGTGCCAGCAGCCAAGAGGCAGGACCCAATGAGCAGTTCTTC. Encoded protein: CASSQEAGPNEQFF.

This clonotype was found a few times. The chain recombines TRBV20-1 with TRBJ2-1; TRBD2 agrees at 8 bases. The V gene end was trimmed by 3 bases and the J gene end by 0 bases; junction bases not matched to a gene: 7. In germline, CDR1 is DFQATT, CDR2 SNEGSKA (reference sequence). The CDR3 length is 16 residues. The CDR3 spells CSASPLAGSSYNEQFF. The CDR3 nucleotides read TGCAGTGCTAGCCCTTTAGCGGGGAGCTCCTACAATGAGCAGTTCTTC.

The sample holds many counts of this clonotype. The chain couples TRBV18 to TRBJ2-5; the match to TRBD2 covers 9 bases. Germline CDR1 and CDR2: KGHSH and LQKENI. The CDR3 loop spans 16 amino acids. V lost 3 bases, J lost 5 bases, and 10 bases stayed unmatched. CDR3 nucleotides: TGTGCCAGCTCACCGCGGGTAGCGGGAGCAGGGGAGACCCAGTACTTC. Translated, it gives CASSPRVAGAGETQYF.

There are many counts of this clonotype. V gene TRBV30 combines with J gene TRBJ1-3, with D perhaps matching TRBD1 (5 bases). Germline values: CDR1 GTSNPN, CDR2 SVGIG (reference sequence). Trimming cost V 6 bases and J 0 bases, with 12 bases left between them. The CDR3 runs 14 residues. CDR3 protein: CACSEGTSGNTIYF. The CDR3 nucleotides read TGTGCCTGTAGCGAGGGGACCTCTGGAAACACCATATATTTT.

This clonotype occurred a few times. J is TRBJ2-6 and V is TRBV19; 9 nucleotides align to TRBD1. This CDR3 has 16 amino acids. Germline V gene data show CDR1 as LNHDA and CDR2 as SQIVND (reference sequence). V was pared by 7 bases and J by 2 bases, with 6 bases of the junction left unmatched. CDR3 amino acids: CASTTGGSPGANVLTF. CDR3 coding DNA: TGTGCCAGTACGACAGGGGGTTCCCCTGGGGCCAACGTCCTGACTTTC. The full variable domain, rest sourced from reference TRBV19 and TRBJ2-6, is DGGITQSPKYLFRKEGQNVTLSCEQNLNHDAMYWYRQDPGQGLRLIYYSQIVNDFQKGDIAEGYSVSREKKESFPLTVTSAQKNPTAFYLCASTTGGSPGANVLTFGAGSRLTVL.

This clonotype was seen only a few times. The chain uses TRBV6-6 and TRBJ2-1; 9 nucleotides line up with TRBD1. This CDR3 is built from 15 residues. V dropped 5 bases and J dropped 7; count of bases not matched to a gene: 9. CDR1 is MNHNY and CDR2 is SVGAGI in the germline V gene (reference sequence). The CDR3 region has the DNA TGTGCCAGCAGTCGCGGGACAGGGAAGACGAATGAGCAGTTCTTC. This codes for CASSRGTGKTNEQFF.

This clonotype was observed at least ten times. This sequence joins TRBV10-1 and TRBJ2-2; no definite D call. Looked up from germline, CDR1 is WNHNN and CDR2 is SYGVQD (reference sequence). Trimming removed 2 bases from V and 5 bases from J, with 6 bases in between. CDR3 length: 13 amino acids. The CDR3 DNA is TGCGCCAGCAGTGAGAGGCCTACCGGGGAGCTGTTTTTT. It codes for CASSERPTGELFF.

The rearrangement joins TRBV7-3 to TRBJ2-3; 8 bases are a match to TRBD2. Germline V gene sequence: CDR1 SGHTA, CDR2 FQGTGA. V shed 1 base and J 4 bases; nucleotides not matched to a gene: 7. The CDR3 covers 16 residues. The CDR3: CASSLRLSGNSDTQYF. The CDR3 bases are TGTGCCAGCAGCTTAAGACTTAGCGGGAACTCAGATACGCAGTATTTT.

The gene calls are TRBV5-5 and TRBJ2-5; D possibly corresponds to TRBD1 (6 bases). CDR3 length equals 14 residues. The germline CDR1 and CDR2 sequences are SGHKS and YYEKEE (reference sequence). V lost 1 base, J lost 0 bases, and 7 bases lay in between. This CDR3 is CASSLWDNQETQYF. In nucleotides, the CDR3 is TGTGCCAGCAGCTTGTGGGACAACCAAGAGACCCAGTACTTC.

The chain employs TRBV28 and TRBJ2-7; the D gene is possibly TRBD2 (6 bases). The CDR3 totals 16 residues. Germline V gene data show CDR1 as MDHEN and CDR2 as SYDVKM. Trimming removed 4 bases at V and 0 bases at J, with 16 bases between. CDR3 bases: TGTGCCAGCAGTTCCCCCTATGGGGGAGGCTCCTACGAGCAGTACTTC. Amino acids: CASSSPYGGGSYEQYF.

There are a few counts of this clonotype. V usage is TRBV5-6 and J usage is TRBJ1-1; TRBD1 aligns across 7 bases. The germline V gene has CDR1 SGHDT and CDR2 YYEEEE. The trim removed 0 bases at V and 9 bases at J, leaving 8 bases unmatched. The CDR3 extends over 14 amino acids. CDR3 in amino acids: CASSLGGTDAKAFF. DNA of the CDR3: TGTGCCAGCAGCTTGGGAGGGACAGACGCCAAAGCTTTCTTT.

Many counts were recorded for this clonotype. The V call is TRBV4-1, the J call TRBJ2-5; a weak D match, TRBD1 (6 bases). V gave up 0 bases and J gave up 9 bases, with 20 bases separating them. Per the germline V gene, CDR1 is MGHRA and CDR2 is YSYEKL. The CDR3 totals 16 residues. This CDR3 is CASSQDQQGTRRAQYF. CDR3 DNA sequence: TGCGCCAGCAGCCAAGATCAGCAGGGGACCCGAAGGGCCCAGTACTTC.

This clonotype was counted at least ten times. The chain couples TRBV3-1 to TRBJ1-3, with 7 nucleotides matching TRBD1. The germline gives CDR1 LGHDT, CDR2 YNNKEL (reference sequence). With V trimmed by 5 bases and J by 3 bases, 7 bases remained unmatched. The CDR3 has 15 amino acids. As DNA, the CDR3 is TGTGCCAGCAGCACCTCGACAGGGAGTGGAAACACCATATATTTT. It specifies CASSTSTGSGNTIYF.

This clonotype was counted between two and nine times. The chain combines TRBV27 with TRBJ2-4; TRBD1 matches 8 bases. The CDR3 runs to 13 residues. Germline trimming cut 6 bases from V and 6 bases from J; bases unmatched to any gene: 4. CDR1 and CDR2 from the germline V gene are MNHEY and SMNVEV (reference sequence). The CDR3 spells CASSRTGLNIQYF. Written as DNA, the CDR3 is TGTGCCAGCAGCAGGACAGGGTTAAACATTCAGTACTTC.

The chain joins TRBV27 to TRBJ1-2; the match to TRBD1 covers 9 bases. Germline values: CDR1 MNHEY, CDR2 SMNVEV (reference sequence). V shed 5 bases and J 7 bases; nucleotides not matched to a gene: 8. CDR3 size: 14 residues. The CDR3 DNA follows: TGTGCCAGCAGTACAGACAGGGGGAACGGTGGCTACACCTTC. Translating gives CASSTDRGNGGYTF.

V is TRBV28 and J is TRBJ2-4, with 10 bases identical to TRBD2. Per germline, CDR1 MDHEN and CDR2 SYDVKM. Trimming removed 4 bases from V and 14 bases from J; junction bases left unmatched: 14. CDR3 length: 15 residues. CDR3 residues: CASSSPPRAGGGEYF. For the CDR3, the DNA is TGTGCCAGCAGTTCCCCTCCTAGAGCGGGAGGGGGGGAGTACTTC.